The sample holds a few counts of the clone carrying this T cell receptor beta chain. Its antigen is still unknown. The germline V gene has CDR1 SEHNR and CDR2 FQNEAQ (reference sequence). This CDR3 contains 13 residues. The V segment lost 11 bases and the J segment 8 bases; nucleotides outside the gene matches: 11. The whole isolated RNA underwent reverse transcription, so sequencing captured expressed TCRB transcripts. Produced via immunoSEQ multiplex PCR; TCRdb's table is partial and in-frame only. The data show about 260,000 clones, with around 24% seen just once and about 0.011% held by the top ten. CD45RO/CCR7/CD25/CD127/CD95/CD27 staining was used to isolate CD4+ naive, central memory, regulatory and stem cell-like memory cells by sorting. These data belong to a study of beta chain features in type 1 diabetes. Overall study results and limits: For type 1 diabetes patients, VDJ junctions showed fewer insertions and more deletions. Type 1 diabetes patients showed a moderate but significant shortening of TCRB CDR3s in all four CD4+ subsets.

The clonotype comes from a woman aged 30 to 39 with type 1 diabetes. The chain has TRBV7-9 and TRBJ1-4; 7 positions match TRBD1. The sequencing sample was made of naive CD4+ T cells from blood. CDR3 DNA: TGTGCCGGAGAGACAGGGTCGGAGGAAAAACTGTTTTTT. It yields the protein CAGETGSEEKLFF.